This is a list of T cell receptor beta chains from one sample in a study of beta chain features in type 1 diabetes. Repertoires were generated with immunoSEQ multiplex PCR, while TCRdb's copy carries only in-frame clones and drops some. The sample has 900,000 or so clones; 17% are singletons. Sequenced: naive CD4+ T cells from blood. These receptors originate from a young woman in good health. CDR3s include the opening cysteine and the closing phenylalanine or tryptophan. The D gene is left open where the match is weak. Size values are once, few and many counts, or a class for expanded clones, and some rows have none.

clone_size: .
v_call: TRBV5-1
j_call: TRBJ2-3
d_call: .
cdr3_aa: CTSSTSRDTQYF
cdr3_nt: TGCACCAGCAGCACTAGCCGAGATACGCAGTATTTT

clone_size: .
v_call: TRBV2
j_call: TRBJ1-4
d_call: .
cdr3_aa: CASRGLLTGEKLFF
cdr3_nt: TGTGCCAGCAGAGGACTGCTGACGGGGGAAAAACTGTTTTTT

clone_size: .
v_call: TRBV19
j_call: TRBJ1-2
d_call: .
cdr3_aa: CASSRLTQGDYGYTF
cdr3_nt: TGTGCCAGTTCTCGTCTAACACAGGGCGACTATGGCTACACCTTC

clone_size: .
v_call: TRBV2
j_call: TRBJ2-5
d_call: TRBD1
cdr3_aa: CASSLGQGQETQYF
cdr3_nt: TGTGCCAGCAGTTTAGGACAGGGGCAAGAGACCCAGTACTTC

clone_size: few
v_call: TRBV18
j_call: TRBJ2-3
d_call: TRBD1
cdr3_aa: CASSTGERTGTGSKDTQYF
cdr3_nt: TGTGCCAGCTCTACGGGGGAGAGGACCGGGACAGGGTCTAAAGATACGCAGTATTTT

clone_size: .
v_call: TRBV19
j_call: TRBJ1-6
d_call: TRBD1
cdr3_aa: CASSTGQGGNSPLHF
cdr3_nt: TGTGCCAGTAGTACCGGACAGGGGGGCAATTCACCCCTCCACTTT

clone_size: few
v_call: TRBV7-9
j_call: TRBJ2-5
d_call: TRBD1
cdr3_aa: CASSLALGQGAKGTQYF
cdr3_nt: TGTGCCAGCAGCTTAGCCTTGGGACAGGGGGCAAAAGGGACCCAGTACTTC

clone_size: few
v_call: TRBV7-3
j_call: TRBJ2-3
d_call: .
cdr3_aa: CASSLTGGGGSTDTQYF
cdr3_nt: TGTGCCAGCAGCTTAACAGGAGGCGGGGGCAGCACAGATACGCAGTATTTT

clone_size: few
v_call: TRBV27
j_call: TRBJ1-1
d_call: TRBD1
cdr3_aa: CASSLRTGTSEAFF
cdr3_nt: TGTGCCAGCAGTTTAAGGACAGGGACTTCTGAAGCTTTCTTT

clone_size: few
v_call: TRBV18
j_call: TRBJ1-3
d_call: .
cdr3_aa: CASSPMDGSGNTIYF
cdr3_nt: TGTGCCAGCTCACCAATGGATGGCTCTGGAAACACCATATATTTT

clone_size: .
v_call: TRBV4-1
j_call: TRBJ2-3
d_call: TRBD2
cdr3_aa: CASSHMGLAASTDTQYF
cdr3_nt: TGCGCCAGCAGCCATATGGGACTAGCGGCTAGCACAGATACGCAGTATTTT

clone_size: many
v_call: TRBV10-3
j_call: TRBJ2-6
d_call: .
cdr3_aa: CAISESPTGAGANVLTF
cdr3_nt: TGTGCCATCAGTGAGTCACCTACGGGGGCCGGGGCCAACGTCCTGACTTTC

clone_size: few
v_call: TRBV11-2
j_call: TRBJ2-3
d_call: .
cdr3_aa: CASSLFHSTDTQYF
cdr3_nt: TGTGCCAGCAGCTTATTCCACTCCACAGATACGCAGTATTTT

clone_size: .
v_call: TRBV6-1
j_call: TRBJ1-2
d_call: .
cdr3_aa: CASTGREGNYGYTF
cdr3_nt: TGTGCCAGCACGGGGAGGGAGGGGAACTATGGCTACACCTTC

clone_size: .
v_call: TRBV5-1
j_call: TRBJ1-1
d_call: .
cdr3_aa: CASSTGQNTEAFF
cdr3_nt: TGCGCCAGCAGCACGGGACAGAACACTGAAGCTTTCTTT

clone_size: .
v_call: TRBV19
j_call: TRBJ2-3
d_call: .
cdr3_aa: CASSIGNYVDTQYF
cdr3_nt: TGTGCCAGTAGTATCGGCAACTACGTGGATACGCAGTATTTT

clone_size: .
v_call: TRBV29-1
j_call: TRBJ2-5
d_call: .
cdr3_aa: CSACGGQGETQYF
cdr3_nt: TGCAGCGCCTGTGGGGGACAAGGAGAGACCCAGTACTTC

clone_size: few
v_call: TRBV20-1
j_call: TRBJ1-3
d_call: .
cdr3_aa: CSANSRNTIYF
cdr3_nt: TGCAGTGCTAACTCCCGAAACACCATATATTTT

clone_size: .
v_call: TRBV6-6
j_call: TRBJ2-1
d_call: TRBD2
cdr3_aa: CASRPRITGGNEQFF
cdr3_nt: TGTGCCAGCAGACCACGCATAACGGGAGGCAATGAGCAGTTCTTC

clone_size: .
v_call: TRBV4-3
j_call: TRBJ2-2
d_call: .
cdr3_aa: CASSQDFTPGELFF
cdr3_nt: TGCGCCAGCAGCCAAGATTTCACTCCCGGGGAGCTGTTTTTT

clone_size: .
v_call: TRBV11-1
j_call: TRBJ1-1
d_call: .
cdr3_aa: CASSFHTEAFF
cdr3_nt: TGTGCCAGCAGCTTCCACACTGAAGCTTTCTTT

clone_size: few
v_call: TRBV18
j_call: TRBJ2-1
d_call: .
cdr3_aa: CASSPSTPNEQFF
cdr3_nt: TGTGCCAGCTCACCAAGTACTCCCAATGAGCAGTTCTTC

clone_size: .
v_call: TRBV7-6
j_call: TRBJ2-3
d_call: .
cdr3_aa: CASSEIAELTDTQYF
cdr3_nt: TGTGCCAGCAGCGAAATAGCGGAGCTCACAGATACGCAGTATTTT

clone_size: .
v_call: TRBV19
j_call: TRBJ2-5
d_call: TRBD1
cdr3_aa: CASTGQGQETQYF
cdr3_nt: TGTGCCAGTACCGGACAGGGACAAGAGACCCAGTACTTC

clone_size: .
v_call: TRBV5-1
j_call: TRBJ2-1
d_call: TRBD1
cdr3_aa: CASSLSQGAPSSYNEQFF
cdr3_nt: TGCGCCAGCAGCTTGTCACAGGGGGCGCCGAGCTCCTACAATGAGCAGTTCTTC

clone_size: .
v_call: TRBV7-6
j_call: TRBJ2-7
d_call: TRBD1
cdr3_aa: CASSLVGTVSYEQYF
cdr3_nt: TGTGCCAGCAGCTTAGTTGGGACAGTCTCCTACGAGCAGTACTTC

clone_size: .
v_call: TRBV6-5
j_call: TRBJ2-7
d_call: TRBD2
cdr3_aa: CASSLLAGGPYEQYF
cdr3_nt: TGTGCCAGCAGTCTCCTAGCGGGAGGGCCCTACGAGCAGTACTTC

clone_size: few
v_call: TRBV7-9
j_call: TRBJ2-7
d_call: TRBD1
cdr3_aa: CASSLIQGRRDEQYF
cdr3_nt: TGTGCCAGCAGTCTCATACAGGGGCGTAGAGACGAGCAGTACTTC

clone_size: few
v_call: TRBV5-1
j_call: TRBJ2-3
d_call: TRBD2
cdr3_aa: CASGPSGASTDTQYF
cdr3_nt: TGCGCCAGCGGTCCTAGCGGGGCTAGCACAGATACGCAGTATTTT

clone_size: few
v_call: TRBV10-3
j_call: TRBJ2-7
d_call: TRBD2
cdr3_aa: CAISVGGRDYEQYF
cdr3_nt: TGTGCCATCAGTGTTGGAGGGAGGGATTACGAGCAGTACTTC

clone_size: few
v_call: TRBV6-1
j_call: TRBJ2-3
d_call: .
cdr3_aa: CASSEASFGQASTDTQYF
cdr3_nt: TGTGCCAGCAGTGAAGCGTCTTTCGGGCAGGCGAGCACAGATACGCAGTATTTT

clone_size: few
v_call: TRBV5-6
j_call: TRBJ2-6
d_call: .
cdr3_aa: CASSSLPGANVLTF
cdr3_nt: TGTGCCAGCAGCAGTCTCCCTGGGGCCAACGTCCTGACTTTC

clone_size: few
v_call: TRBV5-6
j_call: TRBJ2-1
d_call: .
cdr3_aa: CASSSGRYNEQFF
cdr3_nt: TGTGCCAGCAGCTCGGGGCGCTACAATGAGCAGTTCTTC

clone_size: .
v_call: TRBV29-1
j_call: TRBJ2-1
d_call: TRBD1
cdr3_aa: CSARSTGSEWGSYNEQFF
cdr3_nt: TGCAGCGCCCGATCGACAGGGTCGGAGTGGGGCTCCTACAATGAGCAGTTCTTC

clone_size: few
v_call: TRBV28
j_call: TRBJ1-5
d_call: .
cdr3_aa: CASSGPVVSNQPQHF
cdr3_nt: TGTGCCAGCAGTGGGCCCGTGGTAAGCAATCAGCCCCAGCATTTT

clone_size: .
v_call: TRBV19
j_call: TRBJ2-4
d_call: .
cdr3_aa: CASSIEIGIGENIQYF
cdr3_nt: TGTGCCAGTAGTATAGAAATCGGGATTGGGGAAAACATTCAGTACTTC

clone_size: few
v_call: TRBV7-2
j_call: TRBJ2-1
d_call: TRBD2
cdr3_aa: CASSPYTSGSNEQFF
cdr3_nt: TGTGCCAGCAGCCCTTATACTAGCGGGAGTAATGAGCAGTTCTTC

clone_size: .
v_call: TRBV7-9
j_call: TRBJ2-1
d_call: TRBD2
cdr3_aa: CASSYLPGTSGSLQFF
cdr3_nt: TGTGCCAGCAGCTATTTGCCCGGGACTAGCGGGTCCCTGCAGTTCTTC

clone_size: few
v_call: TRBV2
j_call: TRBJ2-7
d_call: TRBD2
cdr3_aa: CASSGPGTNSYEQYF
cdr3_nt: TGTGCCAGCAGCGGTCCCGGGACTAACTCCTACGAGCAGTACTTC

clone_size: few
v_call: TRBV5-8
j_call: TRBJ2-6
d_call: .
cdr3_aa: CASPSSGANVLTF
cdr3_nt: TGTGCCAGTCCCTCCTCTGGGGCCAACGTCCTGACTTTC

clone_size: few
v_call: TRBV7-2
j_call: TRBJ2-7
d_call: TRBD2
cdr3_aa: CASSPWTSGRALYF
cdr3_nt: TGTGCCAGCAGCCCCTGGACTAGCGGGAGGGCCTTGTACTTC

clone_size: few
v_call: TRBV12-5
j_call: TRBJ2-3
d_call: TRBD2
cdr3_aa: CASGLGLAGADTQYF
cdr3_nt: TGTGCTAGTGGTTTGGGACTAGCGGGAGCGGATACGCAGTATTTT

clone_size: few
v_call: TRBV27
j_call: TRBJ2-5
d_call: .
cdr3_aa: CASSLSIDVWSWVAQYF
cdr3_nt: TGTGCCAGCAGTTTATCGATAGACGTCTGGAGCTGGGTGGCCCAGTACTTC

clone_size: once
v_call: TRBV10-2
j_call: TRBJ1-5
d_call: .
cdr3_aa: CASNAANSNQPQHF
cdr3_nt: TGCGCCAGCAATGCGGCAAATAGCAATCAGCCCCAGCATTTT

clone_size: few
v_call: TRBV7-9
j_call: TRBJ1-2
d_call: TRBD1
cdr3_aa: CASSPRGQPNYGYTF
cdr3_nt: TGTGCCAGCAGCCCCCGGGGACAGCCGAACTATGGCTACACCTTC

clone_size: few
v_call: TRBV18
j_call: TRBJ2-1
d_call: .
cdr3_aa: CASSPQGGDENEQFF
cdr3_nt: TGTGCCAGCTCACCCCAGGGGGGAGACGAGAATGAGCAGTTCTTC

clone_size: .
v_call: TRBV28
j_call: TRBJ1-4
d_call: TRBD1
cdr3_aa: CASTATGLNEKLFF
cdr3_nt: TGTGCCAGCACTGCGACAGGGCTTAATGAAAAACTGTTTTTT

clone_size: few
v_call: TRBV4-2
j_call: TRBJ2-7
d_call: .
cdr3_aa: CASSQEGPEGAGEQYF
cdr3_nt: TGTGCCAGCAGCCAAGAAGGCCCGGAGGGGGCGGGCGAGCAGTACTTC

clone_size: few
v_call: TRBV7-8
j_call: TRBJ2-1
d_call: .
cdr3_aa: CASTSNRLGNEQFF
cdr3_nt: TGTGCCAGCACATCGAACAGGCTAGGGAATGAGCAGTTCTTC

clone_size: .
v_call: TRBV19
j_call: TRBJ2-7
d_call: .
cdr3_aa: CASSLRTDTEQYF
cdr3_nt: TGTGCCAGTAGTTTACGGACTGACACCGAGCAGTACTTC

clone_size: few
v_call: TRBV13
j_call: TRBJ1-2
d_call: TRBD1
cdr3_aa: CASSGTGGLYGYTF
cdr3_nt: TGTGCCAGCAGCGGGACAGGGGGCCTCTATGGCTACACCTTC